This is a list of T cell receptor beta chains from one sample in a study of shared T cell receptors in the human thymus. Data came from immunoSEQ multiplex PCR; TCRdb stores just in-frame clones and leaves some out. The sample has about 730,000 clones; roughly 88% are singletons. The sample was also reused in another study, on human thymus T cells.

Sequencing input: thymocytes. All receptors derive from a girl in the first two years of life with a congenital heart defect. Both conserved end residues are part of each CDR3. D genes are given only for firm matches. Size tells how often a clone was seen (once, few, many) or the class of an expanded clone, and some rows leave it out.

.	.	TRBV6-6	TRBJ1-1	CASSYSGSTEAFF	TGTGCCAGCAGTTACTCGGGGAGCACTGAAGCTTTCTTT
.	.	TRBV5-4	TRBJ2-3	CASSVELYPRGTDTQYF	TGTGCCAGCAGCGTGGAGCTTTACCCACGGGGCACAGATACGCAGTATTTT
.	.	TRBV4-1	TRBJ2-7	CASSHVEVGRKHEQYF	TGCGCCAGCAGCCATGTCGAAGTAGGGAGGAAGCACGAGCAGTACTTC
.	.	TRBV29-1	TRBJ1-1	CSVTPGVGTEAFF	TGCAGCGTCACCCCAGGGGTCGGCACTGAAGCTTTCTTT
TRBD2	.	TRBV14	TRBJ2-3	CASSHIIPGLAGGPTNTDTQYF	TGTGCCAGCAGCCATATAATACCGGGACTAGCGGGGGGGCCTACGAACACAGATACGCAGTATTTT
TRBD1	.	TRBV6-6	TRBJ2-7	CASSYSNQQGVYEQYF	TGTGCCAGCAGTTACTCGAATCAACAGGGGGTCTACGAGCAGTACTTC
TRBD1	.	TRBV27	TRBJ2-6	CASSATGGASSGANVLTF	TGTGCCAGCAGTGCCACAGGGGGCGCTTCCTCTGGGGCCAACGTCCTGACTTTC
.	.	TRBV6-6	TRBJ2-3	CASSYPGVGTQYF	TGTGCCAGCAGTTACCCCGGGGTTGGTACGCAGTATTTT
TRBD1	.	TRBV6-1	TRBJ2-3	CASSEGYRQGEDTQYF	TGTGCCAGCAGTGAAGGGTATAGACAGGGGGAAGATACGCAGTATTTT
TRBD1	.	TRBV2	TRBJ1-1	CASGKPGTGDEAFF	TGTGCCAGCGGGAAACCTGGGACAGGGGATGAAGCTTTCTTT
.	.	TRBV6-6	TRBJ1-5	CASLGQALSNQPQHF	TGTGCCAGCTTGGGTCAGGCATTAAGCAATCAGCCCCAGCATTTT
TRBD1	.	TRBV4-1	TRBJ1-1	CASSQGVLWADRADTEAFF	TGCGCCAGCAGCCAAGGGGTCCTTTGGGCGGACAGGGCTGACACTGAAGCTTTCTTT
.	.	TRBV25-1	TRBJ2-1	CASSEGGSGLTSYNEQFF	TGTGCCAGCAGTGAAGGGGGCAGTGGGCTTACCTCGTACAATGAGCAGTTCTTC
TRBD1	.	TRBV4-1	TRBJ1-2	CASSQDPDRQNYGYTF	TGCGCCAGCAGCCAAGATCCGGACAGGCAGAACTATGGCTACACCTTC
TRBD2	.	TRBV4-2	TRBJ2-2	CASSQVASGGQDGSTGELFF	TGTGCCAGCAGCCAAGTGGCTAGCGGGGGGCAAGACGGATCCACCGGGGAGCTGTTTTTT
TRBD1	.	TRBV30	TRBJ1-6	CAWRRTGLNSPLHF	TGTGCCTGGAGGAGGACAGGCCTTAATTCACCCCTCCACTTT
TRBD1	.	TRBV4-3	TRBJ1-4	CASSQDARTGEDEKLFF	TGCGCCAGCAGCCAAGATGCGCGGACAGGGGAGGATGAAAAACTGTTTTTT
.	few	TRBV18	TRBJ1-1	CASSRIPTQGRSMNTEAFF	TGTGCCAGCTCACGAATCCCGACACAGGGACGGTCAATGAACACTGAAGCTTTCTTT
TRBD1	.	TRBV6-5	TRBJ1-1	CASSWGQGSVSGAFF	TGTGCCAGCAGTTGGGGACAGGGGTCGGTGTCGGGAGCTTTCTTT
.	few	TRBV4-3	TRBJ1-4	CASSQARGFRDEKLFF	TGCGCCAGCAGCCAAGCCAGGGGATTCAGGGATGAAAAACTGTTTTTT
TRBD1	.	TRBV29-1	TRBJ1-2	CSSGAGGNYGYTF	TGCAGCTCAGGGGCAGGGGGGAACTATGGCTACACCTTC
.	.	TRBV6-5	TRBJ1-1	CASSLEVVTEAFF	TGTGCCAGCAGTTTGGAGGTTGTCACTGAAGCTTTCTTT
.	.	TRBV7-9	TRBJ1-4	CASSLVVSRVGEKLFF	TGTGCCAGCAGCTTAGTTGTATCCAGGGTGGGTGAAAAACTGTTTTTT
.	.	TRBV30	TRBJ2-2	CAWRPRERNTGELFF	TGTGCCTGGAGACCGAGGGAGAGGAACACCGGGGAGCTGTTTTTT
.	.	TRBV27	TRBJ2-2	CASSGPGHTNTGELFF	TGTGCCAGCAGTGGCCCGGGACACACGAACACCGGGGAGCTGTTTTTT
TRBD2	.	TRBV19	TRBJ2-1	CASRHPGTSGNNNEQFF	TGTGCCAGTAGGCATCCCGGGACTAGCGGAAATAACAATGAGCAGTTCTTC
.	.	TRBV2	TRBJ1-4	CASSECYQRELFF	TGTGCCAGCAGTGAATGTTACCAGAGGGAACTGTTTTTT
TRBD1	.	TRBV5-1	TRBJ1-1	CASSNDRGQGPNTEAFF	TGCGCCAGCAGCAACGACCGGGGACAGGGACCGAACACTGAAGCTTTCTTT
.	.	TRBV9	TRBJ1-6	CASSPESNSPLHF	TGTGCCAGCAGCCCCGAGAGTAATTCACCCCTCCACTTT
.	.	TRBV27	TRBJ1-4	CASSLWGGPGSPAFNEKLFF	TGTGCCAGCAGTTTATGGGGAGGGCCCGGGTCCCCCGCCTTCAATGAAAAACTGTTTTTT
TRBD1	.	TRBV6-4	TRBJ2-3	CASTSQGKSDTQYF	TGTGCCAGCACATCACAGGGGAAGTCAGATACGCAGTATTTT
.	.	TRBV15	TRBJ2-6	CATSRDRIRSGANVLTF	TGTGCCACCAGCAGAGACAGGATCCGTTCTGGGGCCAACGTCCTGACTTTC
.	.	TRBV5-1	TRBJ2-4	CASSAVIGGAKNIQYF	TGCGCCAGCAGCGCAGTGATCGGGGGAGCGAAAAACATTCAGTACTTC